This TCR beta chain was retrieved from a study of Ad26.COV2.S vaccination and SARS-CoV-2 variants. General study findings and limits: Reported findings describe substantial breadth in spike-specific CD8+ and CD4+ T cell responses following vaccination. Possibly, TCR breadth and depth analyses underestimated total T cell responses. Across vaccine and placebo recipients, the breadth of non-spike TCRs was similar.

TCRdb keeps only in-frame clones here, not all; method: immunoSEQ multiplex PCR. Here the sample spans about 390,000 clones, 80% to 95% being singletons. Trimming removed 5 bases from V and 4 bases from J, with 21 bases in between. Germline CDR1 SGHAT, CDR2 FQNNGV. There are 16 residues in the CDR3. The treatment was: roughly 18 received Ad26.COV2.S at low or high dose, single or two shots; about 5 received placebo; per-sample allocation not given. On day 63 after the first injection, vaccine and placebo recipients gave samples. Wuhan-strain spike was delivered by a replication-incompetent Ad26 vector. A remark on this clone: Its target is not known.

This clonotype was obtained from a person aged 18-60 years who received the Ad26.COV2.S COVID-19 vaccine or a placebo. This sequence joins TRBV11-2 and TRBJ2-7; the D is unclear. The starting material was peripheral blood, obtained in a trial of Ad26.COV2.S vaccine versus placebo. The CDR3 DNA sequence: TGTGCCAGCAGCCGCTCCTCATTTCGGACCGAATACGAGCAGTACTTC. This codes for CASSRSSFRTEYEQYF. Full variable domain (remainder filled in from reference TRBV11-2 and TRBJ2-7): EAGVAQSPRYKIIEKRQSVAFWCNPISGHATLYWYQQILGQGPKLLIQFQNNGVVDDSQLPKDRFSAERLKGVDSTLKIQPAKLEDSAVYLCASSRSSFRTEYEQYFGPGTRLTVT.